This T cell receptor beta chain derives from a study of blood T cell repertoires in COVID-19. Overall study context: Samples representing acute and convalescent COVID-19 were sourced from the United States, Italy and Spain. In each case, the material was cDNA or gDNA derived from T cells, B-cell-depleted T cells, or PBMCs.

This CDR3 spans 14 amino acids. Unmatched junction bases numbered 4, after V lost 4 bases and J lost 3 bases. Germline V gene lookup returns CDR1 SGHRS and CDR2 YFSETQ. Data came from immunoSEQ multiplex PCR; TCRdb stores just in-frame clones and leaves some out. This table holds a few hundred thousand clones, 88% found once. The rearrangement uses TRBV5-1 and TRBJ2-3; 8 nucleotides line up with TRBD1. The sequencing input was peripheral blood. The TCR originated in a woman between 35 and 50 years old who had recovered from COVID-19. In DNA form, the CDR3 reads TGCGCCAGCAGCCTCCGACAGGGGACAGATACGCAGTATTTT. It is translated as CASSLRQGTDTQYF.